These 17 T cell receptor beta chains were sequenced from one sample in a study of blood T cells in healthy people across ages. The second PCR ran roughly 6 to 11 cycles with a sample-barcoded 5' primer and J-beta primers. MiXCR, applied by TCRdb to the 5' RACE reads, yields one record per CDR3 protein. The table lists hundreds of thousands of distinct CDR3 sequences, about 50% of them singletons. Material for sequencing was blood. These receptors all stem from a woman older than 75 in good health.

Only a few counts were recorded for this clonotype. The chain links TRBV3-1 to TRBJ1-6, with D maybe TRBD1 (5 bases). Germline values: CDR1 LGHDT, CDR2 YNNKEL (reference sequence). CDR3 size: 18 residues. Between the trimmed V and J ends, which lost 3 bases and 0 bases, there was a span of 15 bases. The CDR3 DNA reads TGTGCCAGCAGCCACTTGGCAGGGAGTGGCTCCTATAATTCACCCCTCCACTTT. As protein: CASSHLAGSGSYNSPLHF.

This chain connects TRBV7-9 to TRBJ2-5, with a weak D call TRBD2 (6 bases). The germline CDR1 and CDR2 sequences are SEHNR and FQNEAQ (reference sequence). The CDR3 is made up of 13 amino acids. CDR3 region: CAGARDYQETQYF. The CDR3 nucleotides are TGTGCAGGCGCCCGGGACTACCAAGAGACCCAGTACTTC.

The chain links TRBV7-8 to TRBJ2-3, with TRBD2 matching over 16 bases. The germline V gene has CDR1 SGHVS and CDR2 FQNEAQ. CDR3 size: 16 residues. J was trimmed by 14 bases and V by 4 bases; bases with no gene match: 12. The CDR3 is CASSSGPGLAGGERYF. CDR3 nucleotides: TGTGCCAGCAGCTCGGGACCGGGACTAGCGGGAGGGGAGAGGTATTTT. Full variable domain (outside the CDR3, taken from reference TRBV7-8 and TRBJ2-3): GAGVSQSPRYKVAKRGQDVALRCDPISGHVSLFWYQQALGQGPEFLTYFQNEAQLDKSGLPSDRFFAERPEGSVSTLKIQRTQQEDSAVYLCASSSGPGLAGGERYFGPGTRLTVL.

The CDR3 loop reads CSTHRTGGGYEQYF. The CDR3 bases are TGCAGTACCCACAGGACGGGGGGAGGCTACGAGCAGTACTTC. The gene calls are TRBV20-1 and TRBJ2-7; 7 bases match TRBD2. V shed 8 bases and J 3 bases; nucleotides not matched to a gene: 13. The CDR3 runs 14 residues. Germline V CDR1 and CDR2: DFQATT, SNEGSKA (reference sequence).

The DNA of the CDR3 is TGTGCCTGGAGTGCGATCTCGAGGAAGCCCCAGCATTTT. Translation gives CAWSAISRKPQHF. The chain uses TRBV30 and TRBJ1-5; unclear D gene. This CDR3 comprises 13 residues. CDR1 and CDR2 from the germline V gene are GTSNPN and SVGIG (reference sequence). Between the trimmed V and J ends, which lost 1 base and 8 bases, there was a span of 12 bases.

The gene calls are TRBV6-5 and TRBJ2-5; D uncertain. Germline CDR1 is MNHEY and CDR2 is SVGAGI. Trimming shortened V by 5 bases and J by 1 base, and 17 bases separated the two germline ends. The CDR3 runs to 16 residues. DNA of the CDR3: TGTGCCAGCAGTCGCGGTTCCCGACGGAGCCAAGAGACCCAGTACTTC. It specifies CASSRGSRRSQETQYF.

This clonotype showed up just a few times. A much more abundant neighbour one base away suggests this may be a read error. The chain employs TRBV6-5 and TRBJ2-1, with TRBD2 identical over 7 bases. With the DNA end fitting TRBJ2-7 better, the J assignment may be wrong. The CDR3 length is 15 residues. CDR1 is MNHEY and CDR2 is SVGAGI in the germline V gene. The CDR3 DNA is TGTGCCAGCAGCCGTTTCGCGGGAGTGGGGAATGAGCAGTACTTC. Its protein is CASSRFAGVGNEQYF.

J is TRBJ2-7 and V is TRBV7-2; D gene uncertain. The V end was cut by 1 base, the J end by 4 bases, with 11 bases between. Per the germline V gene, CDR1 is SGHTA and CDR2 is FQGNSA. CDR3 size: 14 residues. The CDR3 nucleotides are TGTGCCAGCAGCTTAGAACAGTCCGCGTACGAGCAGTACTTC. It codes for CASSLEQSAYEQYF.

This clonotype appeared many times. The V and J genes are TRBV24-1 and TRBJ2-5; unclear D gene. V was shortened by 6 bases and J by 5 bases, with 6 bases between the two germline ends. The CDR3 length is 11 residues. The germline V gene has CDR1 KGHDR and CDR2 SFDVKD. The chain's CDR3 is CATSWAETQYF. The CDR3 DNA sequence: TGTGCCACCAGTTGGGCCGAGACCCAGTACTTC.

This clonotype was observed once. CDR3 DNA: TGTGCCAGCAGTTACTCGGCGGCCCTGAACACTGAAGCTTTCTTT. Protein product: CASSYSAALNTEAFF. The chain recombines TRBV6-5 with TRBJ1-1; D uncertain. The CDR3 extends over 15 amino acids. Germline assignment: CDR1 MNHEY and CDR2 SVGAGI. Trimming removed 0 bases from V and 0 bases from J, with 8 bases in between.

In its sample, this clonotype was seen a few times. The V gene is TRBV25-1, the J gene TRBJ2-3, with D perhaps being TRBD1 or TRBD2 (6 bases each). V was trimmed by 4 bases and J by 3 bases, leaving 20 bases between them. Germline lookup yields CDR1 MGHDK and CDR2 SYGVNS. This CDR3 is built from 17 residues. Here the CDR3 reads CASSGFRGLAGTDTQYF. The CDR3 nucleotides read TGTGCCAGCAGTGGCTTCAGGGGACTGGCTGGGACAGATACGCAGTATTTT.

In the case of this clonotype: Just one base apart from a much larger clone, this may be a read error. The chain employs TRBV9 and TRBJ2-5; TRBD1 or TRBD2 may be the D gene (5 bases each). Germline values: CDR1 SGDLS, CDR2 YYNGEE. The CDR3 consists of 15 residues. V lost 0 bases to trimming and J lost 11 bases, with 20 bases between them. The CDR3 DNA reads as TGTGCCAGCAGCGTAGTTGGGGGAGACAGTAATGAGCAGTACTTC. It codes for CASSVVGGDSNEQYF.

The chain combines TRBV7-2 with TRBJ2-1, with 9 positions matching TRBD2. The J call may be incorrect, as the DNA end agrees better with TRBJ2-7. The CDR3 loop spans 17 amino acids. CDR1 is SGHTA and CDR2 is FQGNSA in the germline V gene. The chain's CDR3 is CASSVRLAVSSYNEQYF. The CDR3 coding sequence is TGTGCCAGCAGCGTTCGACTAGCGGTGAGCTCCTACAATGAGCAGTACTTC.

This clonotype appeared a few times. A read error may explain this, as a much larger clone is one base away. DNA of the CDR3: TGCAGTGAACATGGACGGAACAATGAGCAGTACTTC. It yields the protein CSEHGRNNEQYF. The V call is TRBV20-1, the J call TRBJ2-7; D uncertain. Germline CDR1 and CDR2: DFQATT and SNEGSKA (reference sequence). The CDR3 totals 12 residues. V shed 7 bases and J shed 7 bases, with 17 bases lying between them.

This clonotype turned up a few times. The V call is TRBV15, the J call TRBJ2-5; D unresolved. V lost 0 bases, J lost 3 bases, and 8 bases lay in between. Germline CDR1 and CDR2: LNHNV and YYDKDF (reference sequence). The CDR3 spans 14 residues. CDR3 coding DNA: TGTGCCACCAGCAGAGATCGGGCCAAAGAGACCCAGTACTTC. Translated, it gives CATSRDRAKETQYF.

In its sample, this clonotype was seen many times. This sequence joins TRBV28 and TRBJ2-7; unclear D gene. The V end lost 9 bases, the J end lost 4 bases, and 10 bases lay between the germline ends. The CDR3 runs 11 residues. The V gene's germline CDR1 is MDHEN and CDR2 SYDVKM. Here the CDR3 DNA reads TGTGCCAGTTCAACTGGATACGAGCAGTACTTC. It specifies CASSTGYEQYF.

The chain couples TRBV28 to TRBJ1-2; the D is unclear. Between the trimmed V and J ends, which lost 8 bases and 0 bases, there was a span of 7 bases. CDR3 length: 12 amino acids. Germline V gene data show CDR1 as MDHEN and CDR2 as SYDVKM. CDR3 in amino acids: CASQEANYGYTF. Written as DNA, the CDR3 is TGTGCCAGCCAGGAAGCTAACTATGGCTACACCTTC.